These 15 T cell receptor beta chains were sequenced from one sample in a study of cytomegalovirus exposure and HLA in healthy donors. PCR primers comprised 60 Vbeta and 13 Jbeta primers. Sequencing was performed with immunoSEQ multiplex PCR; in TCRdb, only in-frame clones are kept and a portion is missing. The sample includes about 120,000 clones, roughly 80% seen only once; the top ten take approximately 8.8%. The sequenced sample was PBMCs. The source of these receptors is a female donor in good health and CMV-seropositive.

V gene TRBV9 combines with J gene TRBJ2-7; possible D gene TRBD1, 6 bases. The germline V gene encodes CDR1 SGDLS and CDR2 YYNGEE. This CDR3 region has 16 residues. The V gene lost 0 bases and the J gene lost 2 bases, with 15 bases spanning the gap. CDR3 in DNA: TGTGCCAGCAGCGTAGCTGGCGGACAGATCGCCTACGAGCAGTACTTC. It translates to CASSVAGGQIAYEQYF. The full variable domain, its missing parts supplied by reference TRBV9 and TRBJ2-7, is DSGVTQTPKHLITATGQRVTLRCSPRSGDLSVYWYQQSLDQGLQFLIQYYNGEERAKGNILERFSAQQFPDLHSELNLSSLELGDSALYFCASSVAGGQIAYEQYFGPGTRLTVT.

In its sample, this clone was seen once. The chain combines TRBV5-1 with TRBJ1-4; tentative D call: TRBD1 (6 bases). The V gene lost 2 bases and the J gene lost 0 bases, with 17 bases spanning the gap. Germline V gene sequence: CDR1 SGHRS, CDR2 YFSETQ. The CDR3 spans 18 residues. CDR3 protein: CASSLQGRGVATNEKLFF. CDR3 in DNA: TGCGCCAGCAGCTTACAGGGCCGGGGGGTTGCAACTAATGAAAAACTGTTTTTT.

The chain has TRBV5-6 and TRBJ2-1; weak D call: TRBD2 (5 bases). This CDR3 region has 11 residues. V shed 7 bases and J shed 10 bases, with 12 bases lying between them. Germline V gene sequence: CDR1 SGHDT, CDR2 YYEEEE. Written as DNA, the CDR3 is TGTGCCAGCGGACTTGGTAAAGAGCAGTTCTTC. The encoded protein is CASGLGKEQFF.

V usage is TRBV5-1 and J usage is TRBJ2-2, with a tentative D call TRBD1 (6 bases). The V gene lost 5 bases and the J gene lost 1 base, with 12 bases spanning the gap. CDR3 size: 15 residues. Germline V CDR1 and CDR2: SGHRS, YFSETQ. Written as DNA, the CDR3 is TGCGCCAGCAGTGGCTCGGGACAGAACACCGGGGAGCTGTTTTTT. This translates into CASSGSGQNTGELFF.

This chain links TRBV7-9 with TRBJ2-1; D remains ambiguous. V lost 2 bases, J lost 4 bases, and 9 bases lay in between. This CDR3 has 14 residues. Germline lookup yields CDR1 SEHNR and CDR2 FQNEAQ (reference sequence). The CDR3 sequence: CASSLIALYNEQFF. For the CDR3, the DNA is TGTGCCAGCAGCTTAATTGCGCTTTACAATGAGCAGTTCTTC. The variable domain in full, with the rest retrieved from reference TRBV7-9 and TRBJ2-1, is DTGVSQNPRHKITKRGQNVTFRCDPISEHNRLYWYRQTLGQGPEFLTYFQNEAQLEKSRLLSDRFSAERPKGSFSTLEIQRTEQGDSAMYLCASSLIALYNEQFFGPGTRLTVL.

This clone was recorded a few times. V is TRBV5-5 and J is TRBJ1-1, with a possible D match to TRBD1 (5 bases). The CDR3 consists of 20 residues. The V and J ends lost 2 bases and 2 bases respectively, with 28 bases between them. CDR1 and CDR2 from the germline V gene are SGHKS and YYEKEE (reference sequence). CDR3 nucleotide sequence: TGTGCCAGCAGCTTCTCCCTTGGACAAAGTGGTTCGGGGGGTAACACTGAAGCTTTCTTT. It is translated as CASSFSLGQSGSGGNTEAFF.

The rearrangement joins TRBV7-8 to TRBJ2-1; 11 nucleotides align to TRBD2. The germline gives CDR1 SGHVS, CDR2 FQNEAQ. The CDR3 contains 16 residues. Unmatched junction bases numbered 8, after V lost 3 bases and J lost 7 bases. The CDR3 DNA follows: TGTGCCAGCAGCTTGGGGTGGCTAGCGGGGGGAAATGAGCAGTTCTTC. Its translation is CASSLGWLAGGNEQFF.

This chain uses TRBV6-5 with TRBJ1-1; TRBD1 is a possible D gene (5 bases). The CDR3 totals 13 residues. CDR1 MNHEY and CDR2 SVGAGI come from the germline V gene. V was trimmed by 8 bases and J by 2 bases, leaving 12 bases between them. The CDR3 sequence is CASRETVNTEAFF. The CDR3 DNA reads TGTGCCAGCCGGGAGACAGTCAACACTGAAGCTTTCTTT.

This clone was picked up a small number of times. For the CDR3, the DNA is TGTGCCAGCAGCCCGTCGACAGGGGGCCTGTCCGGGACTGAAGCTTTCTTT. The encoded protein is CASSPSTGGLSGTEAFF. J is TRBJ1-1 and V is TRBV7-3, with TRBD1 identical over 10 bases. This CDR3 region has 17 residues. Trimming removed 5 bases from V and 5 bases from J; junction bases left unmatched: 14. Germline V CDR1 and CDR2: SGHTA, FQGTGA. Complete variable domain (other parts from reference TRBV7-3 and TRBJ1-1): GAGVSQTPSNKVTEKGKYVELRCDPISGHTALYWYRQSLGQGPEFLIYFQGTGAADDSGLPNDRFFAVRPEGSVSTLKIQRTERGDSAVYLCASSPSTGGLSGTEAFFGQGTRLTVV.

The sample holds a few counts of this clone. The rearrangement links TRBV9 to TRBJ1-1; 8 bases match TRBD1. CDR1 and CDR2 from the germline V gene are SGDLS and YYNGEE. Germline trimming cut 3 bases from V and 8 bases from J; bases unmatched to any gene: 9. The CDR3 loop spans 14 amino acids. CDR3 sequence reads: CASSAFGQGREAFF. The CDR3 DNA sequence: TGTGCCAGCAGCGCCTTCGGACAGGGCCGAGAAGCTTTCTTT.

Notes on this clone: Other DNA sequences within the sample encode an identical CDR3. The chain has TRBV19 and TRBJ2-3; TRBD2 might be the D (6 bases). V lost 3 bases to trimming and J lost 1 base, with 8 bases between them. The length of the CDR3 is 14 residues. Germline lookup yields CDR1 LNHDA and CDR2 SQIVND (reference sequence). The CDR3 coding sequence is TGTGCCAGTAGTATCGGGGGTGGCACAGATACGCAGTATTTT. It specifies CASSIGGGTDTQYF. Full variable domain (rest looked up from reference TRBV19 and TRBJ2-3): DGGITQSPKYLFRKEGQNVTLSCEQNLNHDAMYWYRQDPGQGLRLIYYSQIVNDFQKGDIAEGYSVSREKKESFPLTVTSAQKNPTAFYLCASSIGGGTDTQYFGPGTRLTVL.

The V gene is TRBV6-6, the J gene TRBJ1-1; D is unresolved. CDR3 length: 14 amino acids. CDR1 is MNHNY, CDR2 SVGAGI, per germline (reference sequence). The germline V and J ends were trimmed by 4 bases and 3 bases, with 12 bases remaining between them. CDR3 coding DNA: TGTGCCAGCAGTTTCTCCCCCCGGGACACTGAAGCTTTCTTT. It encodes CASSFSPRDTEAFF.

This chain joins TRBV11-1 and TRBJ2-2; a weak D match, TRBD1 (5 bases). This CDR3 region has 17 residues. The V end was cut by 4 bases, the J end by 3 bases, with 18 bases between. Per germline, CDR1 SGHAT and CDR2 FQDESV (reference sequence). The CDR3 sequence: CASSSPRAGLYTGELFF. The CDR3 DNA is TGTGCCAGCAGCTCCCCCCGGGCAGGGTTATACACCGGGGAGCTGTTTTTT.

This chain links TRBV6-5 with TRBJ1-2; D unresolved. The germline CDR1 and CDR2 sequences are MNHEY and SVGAGI. The CDR3 consists of 16 residues. V dropped 6 bases and J dropped 2 bases, with 19 bases sitting between them. This CDR3 is CASSYAGGYGNYGYTF. The DNA of the CDR3 is TGTGCCAGCAGCTACGCAGGAGGATACGGCAACTATGGCTACACCTTC.

The chain is built from TRBV11-2 and TRBJ1-6; the D gene is possibly TRBD1 (6 bases). Germline V gene data show CDR1 as SGHAT and CDR2 as FQNNGV. The CDR3 has 15 amino acids. The germline V and J ends were trimmed by 5 bases and 4 bases, with 12 bases remaining between them. The CDR3 reads CASSGPGQYNSPLHF. CDR3 in DNA: TGTGCCAGCAGCGGCCCGGGACAATATAATTCACCCCTCCACTTT.